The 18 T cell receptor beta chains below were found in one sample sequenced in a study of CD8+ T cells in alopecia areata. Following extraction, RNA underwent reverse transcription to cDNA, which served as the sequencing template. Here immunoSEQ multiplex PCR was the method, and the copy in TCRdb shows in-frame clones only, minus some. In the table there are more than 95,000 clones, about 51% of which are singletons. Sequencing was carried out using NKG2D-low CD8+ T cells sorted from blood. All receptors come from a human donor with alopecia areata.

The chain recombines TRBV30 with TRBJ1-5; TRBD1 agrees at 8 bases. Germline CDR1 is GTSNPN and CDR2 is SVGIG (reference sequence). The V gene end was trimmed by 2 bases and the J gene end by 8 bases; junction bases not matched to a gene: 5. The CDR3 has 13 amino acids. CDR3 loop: CAWSPGGWEPQHF. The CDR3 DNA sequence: TGTGCCTGGAGTCCAGGGGGCTGGGAGCCCCAGCATTTT.

CDR3 in amino acids: CASSDPSGEAFF. In DNA form, the CDR3 reads TGTGCCAGCAGTGACCCTTCCGGAGAAGCTTTCTTT. This chain connects TRBV6-5 to TRBJ1-1; unclear D gene. The V gene lost 5 bases and the J gene lost 8 bases, with 12 bases spanning the gap. Germline assignment: CDR1 MNHEY and CDR2 SVGAGI. The CDR3 length is 12 residues.

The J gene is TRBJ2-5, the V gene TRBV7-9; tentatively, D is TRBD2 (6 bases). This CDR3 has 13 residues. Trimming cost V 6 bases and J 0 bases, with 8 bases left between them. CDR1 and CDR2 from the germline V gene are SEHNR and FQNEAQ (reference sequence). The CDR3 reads CASSREYQETQYF. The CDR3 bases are TGTGCCAGCAGTCGGGAGTACCAAGAGACCCAGTACTTC.

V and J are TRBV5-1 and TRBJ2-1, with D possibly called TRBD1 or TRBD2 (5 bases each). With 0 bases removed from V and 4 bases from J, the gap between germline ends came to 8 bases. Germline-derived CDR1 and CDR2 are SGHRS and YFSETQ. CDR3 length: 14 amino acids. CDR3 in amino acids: CASSLVEGYNEQFF. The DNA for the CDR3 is TGCGCCAGCAGCTTGGTTGAGGGGTACAATGAGCAGTTCTTC. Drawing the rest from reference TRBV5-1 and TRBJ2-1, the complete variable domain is KAGVTQTPRYLIKTRGQQVTLSCSPISGHRSVSWYQQTPGQGLQFLFEYFSETQRNKGNFPGRFSGRQFSNSRSEMNVSTLELGDSALYLCASSLVEGYNEQFFGPGTRLTVL.

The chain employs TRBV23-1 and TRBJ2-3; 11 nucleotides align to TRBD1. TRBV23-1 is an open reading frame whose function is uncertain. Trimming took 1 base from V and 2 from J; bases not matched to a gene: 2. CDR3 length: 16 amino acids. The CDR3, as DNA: TGCGCCAGCAGTCAATGGGACAGGGGGGACACAGATACGCAGTATTTT. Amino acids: CASSQWDRGDTDTQYF.

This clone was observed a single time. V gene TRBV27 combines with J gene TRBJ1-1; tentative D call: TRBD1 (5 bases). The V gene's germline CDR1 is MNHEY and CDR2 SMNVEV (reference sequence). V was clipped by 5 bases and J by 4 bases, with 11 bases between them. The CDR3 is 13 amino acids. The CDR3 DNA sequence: TGTGCCAGCAGTCCGAGGGGTGGCACTGAAGCTTTCTTT. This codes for CASSPRGGTEAFF.

The CDR3 loop is CSVVEATGELFF. Written as DNA, the CDR3 is TGCAGCGTTGTGGAAGCCACCGGGGAGCTGTTTTTT. The chain uses TRBV29-1 and TRBJ2-2; D is uncertain. Germline V gene lookup returns CDR1 SQVTM and CDR2 ANQGSEA. The CDR3 contains 12 residues. The ends were cut back, 4 bases at V and 4 bases at J, with 7 bases in the middle.

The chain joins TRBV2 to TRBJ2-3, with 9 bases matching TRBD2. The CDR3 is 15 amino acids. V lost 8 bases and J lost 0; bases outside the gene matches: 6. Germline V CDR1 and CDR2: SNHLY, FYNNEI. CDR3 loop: CASGRAGGSTDTQYF. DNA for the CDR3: TGTGCCAGCGGGAGAGCGGGGGGTAGCACAGATACGCAGTATTTT.

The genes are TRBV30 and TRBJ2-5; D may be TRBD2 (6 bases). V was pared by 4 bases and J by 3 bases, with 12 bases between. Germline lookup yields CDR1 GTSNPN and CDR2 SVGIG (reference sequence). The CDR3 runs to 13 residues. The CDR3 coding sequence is TGTGCCTGGACTCCCGGGAGCGAAGAGACCCAGTACTTC. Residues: CAWTPGSEETQYF.

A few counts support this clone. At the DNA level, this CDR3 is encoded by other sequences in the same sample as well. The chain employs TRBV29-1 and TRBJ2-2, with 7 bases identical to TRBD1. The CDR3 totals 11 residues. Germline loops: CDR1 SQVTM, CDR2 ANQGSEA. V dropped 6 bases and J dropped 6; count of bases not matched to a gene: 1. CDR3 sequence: CSVTGAGELFF. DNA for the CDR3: TGCAGCGTAACAGGGGCCGGGGAGCTGTTTTTT.

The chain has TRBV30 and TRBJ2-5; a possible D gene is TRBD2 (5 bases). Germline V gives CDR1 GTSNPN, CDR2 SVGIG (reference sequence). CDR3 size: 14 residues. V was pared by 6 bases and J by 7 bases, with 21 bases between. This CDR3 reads CACEAENEEGTQYF. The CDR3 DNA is TGTGCCTGTGAAGCAGAGAATGAAGAGGGGACCCAGTACTTC.

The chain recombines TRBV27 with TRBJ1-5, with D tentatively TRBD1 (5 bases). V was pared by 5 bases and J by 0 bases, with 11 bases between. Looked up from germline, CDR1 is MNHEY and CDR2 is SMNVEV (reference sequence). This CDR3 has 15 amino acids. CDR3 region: CASSPQEYSNQPQHF. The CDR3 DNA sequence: TGTGCCAGCAGTCCACAGGAATATAGCAATCAGCCCCAGCATTTT.

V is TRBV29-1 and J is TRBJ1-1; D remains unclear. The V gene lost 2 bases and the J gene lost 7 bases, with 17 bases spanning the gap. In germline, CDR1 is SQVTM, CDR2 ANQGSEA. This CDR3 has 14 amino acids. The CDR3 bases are TGCAGCGTTGAACCCCCGAGACCTTTTGTTGAAGCTTTCTTT. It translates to CSVEPPRPFVEAFF. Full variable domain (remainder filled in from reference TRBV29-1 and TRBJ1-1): SAVISQKPSRDICQRGTSLTIQCQVDSQVTMMFWYRQQPGQSLTLIATANQGSEATYESGFVIDKFPISRPNLTFSTLTVSNMSPEDSSIYLCSVEPPRPFVEAFFGQGTRLTVV.

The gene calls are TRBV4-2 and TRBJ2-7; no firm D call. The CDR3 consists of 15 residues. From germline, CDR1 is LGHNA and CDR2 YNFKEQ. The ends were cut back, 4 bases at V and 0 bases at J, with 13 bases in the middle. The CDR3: CASSPSGVSSYEQYF. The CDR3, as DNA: TGTGCCAGCAGCCCCAGTGGGGTGAGCTCCTACGAGCAGTACTTC.

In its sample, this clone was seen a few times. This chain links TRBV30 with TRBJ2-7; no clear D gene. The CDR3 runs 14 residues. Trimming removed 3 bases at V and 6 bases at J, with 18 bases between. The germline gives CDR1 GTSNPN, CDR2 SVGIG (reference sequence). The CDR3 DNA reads TGTGCCTGGAGCCCGGGCCGAACGGGTCTCGAGCAGTACTTC. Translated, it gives CAWSPGRTGLEQYF. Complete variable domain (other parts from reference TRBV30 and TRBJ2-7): SQTIHQWPATLVQPVGSPLSLECTVEGTSNPNLYWYRQAAGRGLQLLFYSVGIGQISSEVPQNLSASRPQDRQFILSSKKLLLSDSGFYLCAWSPGRTGLEQYFGPGTRLTVT.

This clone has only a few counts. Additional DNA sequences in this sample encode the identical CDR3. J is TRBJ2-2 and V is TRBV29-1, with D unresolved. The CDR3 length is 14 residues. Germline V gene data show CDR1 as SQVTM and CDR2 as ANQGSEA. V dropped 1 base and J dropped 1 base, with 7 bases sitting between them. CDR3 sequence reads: CSVEGTENTGELFF. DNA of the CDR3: TGCAGCGTTGAAGGAACTGAGAACACCGGGGAGCTGTTTTTT.

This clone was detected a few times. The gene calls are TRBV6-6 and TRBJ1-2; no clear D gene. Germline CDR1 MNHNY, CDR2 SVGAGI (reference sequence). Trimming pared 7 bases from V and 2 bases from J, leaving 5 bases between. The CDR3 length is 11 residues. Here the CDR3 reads CASTINYGYTF. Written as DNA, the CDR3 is TGTGCCAGCACGATCAACTATGGCTACACCTTC.

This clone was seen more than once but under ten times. In DNA form, the CDR3 reads TGCAGCGTTAAGGGACCGATCTCCTACGAGCAGTACTTC. Its protein is CSVKGPISYEQYF. The chain employs TRBV29-1 and TRBJ2-7, with D perhaps given as TRBD1 or TRBD2 (5 bases each). Germline CDR1 SQVTM, CDR2 ANQGSEA. The CDR3 consists of 13 residues. Trimming removed 5 bases at V and 0 bases at J, with 11 bases between.